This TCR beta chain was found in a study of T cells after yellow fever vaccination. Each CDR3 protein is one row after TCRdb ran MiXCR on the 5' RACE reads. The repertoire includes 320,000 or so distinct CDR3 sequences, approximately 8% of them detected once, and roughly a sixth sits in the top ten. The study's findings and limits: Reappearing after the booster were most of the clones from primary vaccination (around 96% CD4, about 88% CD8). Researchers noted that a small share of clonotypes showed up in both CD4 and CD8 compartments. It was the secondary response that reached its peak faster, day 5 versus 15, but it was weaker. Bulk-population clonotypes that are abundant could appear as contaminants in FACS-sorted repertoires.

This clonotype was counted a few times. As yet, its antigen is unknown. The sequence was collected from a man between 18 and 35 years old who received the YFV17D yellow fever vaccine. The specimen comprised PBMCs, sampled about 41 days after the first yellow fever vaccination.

The CDR3 spells CASSFGREAFF. The CDR3 DNA reads TGTGCCAGCAGTTTTGGGCGTGAAGCTTTCTTT. The V gene is TRBV12-3 or TRBV12-4, the J gene TRBJ1-1; D is uncertain. The CDR3 loop spans 11 amino acids. Trimming took off 3 bases at V and 7 bases at J, with 6 bases between the two ends.